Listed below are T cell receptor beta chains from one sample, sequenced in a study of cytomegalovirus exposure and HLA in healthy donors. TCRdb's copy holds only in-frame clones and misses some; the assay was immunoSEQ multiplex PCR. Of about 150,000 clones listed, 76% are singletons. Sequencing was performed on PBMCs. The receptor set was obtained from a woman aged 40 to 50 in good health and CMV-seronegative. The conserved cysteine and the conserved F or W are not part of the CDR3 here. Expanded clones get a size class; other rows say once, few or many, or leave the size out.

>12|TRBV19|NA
ASSGTKSRNIQY
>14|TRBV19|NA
ASSSWGRLRNSPLH
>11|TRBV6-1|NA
ASSEVSESQQF
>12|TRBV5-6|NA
ASSLAAGALRGT
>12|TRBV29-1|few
SVQGHLMNTEAF
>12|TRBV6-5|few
ASSSRGSSYEQY
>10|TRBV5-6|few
ASRKGRTEAF
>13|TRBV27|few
ASSPGQGAFQEQY
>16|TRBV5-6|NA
ASSLGLATYENTGELF
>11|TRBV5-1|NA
ASSLAGYTEAF
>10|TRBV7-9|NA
ASSYTTYEQY
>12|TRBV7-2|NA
ASSSGTGRFELF
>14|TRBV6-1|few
ASSESSGGLGYGYT
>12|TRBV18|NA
ASSPRTGDSPLH
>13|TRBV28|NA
ASSQGRSSYNEQF
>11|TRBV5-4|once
ASSLVGVYGYT
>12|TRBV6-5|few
ASSYLDRDTEAF
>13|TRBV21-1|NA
ASSTGASRRAGYT
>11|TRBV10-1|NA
ASKGEINTEAF
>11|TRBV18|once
ASSTTANYGYT
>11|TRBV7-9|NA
ASSLTSREKLF
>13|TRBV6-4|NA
ASSDSQGRGYGYT
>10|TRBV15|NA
ATSRDGSEAF
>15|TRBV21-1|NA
ASSTPQGVRGNQPQH
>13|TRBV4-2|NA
ASSQLTGKGNTIY
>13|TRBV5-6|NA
ASSPPGQGAFEQY
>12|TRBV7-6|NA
ASSSSGTGDGYT
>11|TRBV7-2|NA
ASREGAREKLF
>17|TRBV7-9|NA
ASSLDSRATGAGGQPQH
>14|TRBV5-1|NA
ASSLRTGGLAGELF
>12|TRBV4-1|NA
ASSRTGQLYEQY
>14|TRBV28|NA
ASRPYGQAANTEAF
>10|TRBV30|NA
AWSWLADTQY
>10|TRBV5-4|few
ASSFNGREAF
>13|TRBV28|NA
ASSLSGGGAGELF
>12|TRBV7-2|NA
ASSLIGGANVLT
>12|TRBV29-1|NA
SVSSGGNHYEQY
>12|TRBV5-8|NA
ASSLNGHRYGYT
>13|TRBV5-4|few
ASSLGTGGNYGYT
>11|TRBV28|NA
ASSQGQLYGYT
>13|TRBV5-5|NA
ASSQGLAGFYEQF
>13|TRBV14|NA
ASSQEGARNQPQH
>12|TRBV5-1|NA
ASGPQGGGNTIY
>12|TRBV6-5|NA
ASSYGGSSNEQF
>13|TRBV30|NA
AWSAFEGHGSPLH
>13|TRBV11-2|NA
ASRVSSAGLETQY
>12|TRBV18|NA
ASSPGPYTGELF
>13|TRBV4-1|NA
ASRAGVGFTDTQY
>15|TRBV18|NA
ASSPIQGPGTSSPLH
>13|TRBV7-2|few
ASSHGGRRSTEAF
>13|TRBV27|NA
ASRMKKETIYEQY
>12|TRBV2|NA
ASSDGGEYNEQF
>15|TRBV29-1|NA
SVEEDHATGLYNEQF
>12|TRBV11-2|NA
ASSLDRWSYGYT